This is a list of T cell receptor beta chains from one sample in a study of blood T cell repertoires in COVID-19. The data were produced by immunoSEQ multiplex PCR, yet TCRdb's version contains in-frame clones alone and is incomplete. The sample has 150,000 or so clones; approximately 92% are singletons. The source material was peripheral blood. The receptors were gathered from a man aged 18 to 30 with COVID-19, enrolled during active disease. The CDR3 runs from the conserved cysteine through the conserved F or W. D genes are given only for firm matches. Size tells how often a clone was seen (once, few, many) or the class of an expanded clone, and some rows leave it out.

clone_size	v_call	j_call	d_call	cdr3_aa	cdr3_nt
NA	TRBV6-2/TRBV6-3	TRBJ2-4	NA	CASSYRRGNIQYF	TGTGCCAGCAGTTACCGCAGGGGAAACATTCAGTACTTC
NA	TRBV24-1	TRBJ1-1	TRBD1	CATSDLRQGAPRETEAFF	TGTGCCACCAGTGATTTAAGACAGGGGGCCCCTCGGGAGACTGAAGCTTTCTTT
NA	TRBV24-1	TRBJ1-2	TRBD1	CATSDGDRGNYGYTF	TGTGCCACCAGTGACGGGGACAGGGGTAACTATGGCTACACCTTC
NA	TRBV2	TRBJ1-3	TRBD1	CASSPRGTAGNTIYF	TGTGCCAGCAGCCCCCGTGGGACAGCTGGAAACACCATATATTTT
NA	TRBV7-2	TRBJ2-7	NA	CASSLASASAPYEQYF	TGTGCCAGCAGCTTAGCGTCGGCTAGCGCACCCTACGAGCAGTACTTC
NA	TRBV30	TRBJ2-7	TRBD2	CAWSVKLAGRYEQYF	TGTGCCTGGAGTGTAAAGCTAGCGGGTCGCTACGAGCAGTACTTC
NA	TRBV7-9	TRBJ2-7	TRBD1	CASSLLPRQGSSTYEQYF	TGTGCCAGCAGCTTATTGCCCCGACAGGGGTCATCTACCTACGAGCAGTACTTC
NA	TRBV10-3	TRBJ2-3	NA	CAISGQRSTDTQYF	TGTGCCATCAGTGGGCAGCGATCCACAGATACGCAGTATTTT
NA	TRBV27	TRBJ1-2	NA	CASRKQGDYGYTF	TGTGCCAGCAGGAAACAGGGTGACTATGGCTACACCTTC
few	TRBV3-1/TRBV3-2	TRBJ1-2	TRBD1	CASSLGTVEFNYGYTF	TGTGCCAGCAGCCTTGGGACAGTAGAATTTAACTATGGCTACACCTTC
NA	TRBV2	TRBJ2-3	TRBD2	CARQRTSGRDTQYF	TGTGCCAGACAAAGGACTAGCGGGAGGGATACGCAGTATTTT
NA	TRBV4-3	TRBJ2-4	TRBD2	CASSQDTGTSGRGKAKNIQYF	TGCGCCAGCAGCCAAGATACCGGGACTAGCGGGAGGGGTAAGGCCAAAAACATTCAGTACTTC
NA	TRBV5-6	TRBJ2-3	NA	CASSLAGRYTDTQYF	TGTGCCAGCAGCTTGGCCGGGAGATACACAGATACGCAGTATTTT
NA	TRBV6-5	TRBJ1-2	NA	CASSYMGSITF	TGTGCCAGCAGTTACATGGGGAGTATCACCTTC
NA	TRBV5-6	TRBJ1-1	NA	CASSSQGNTEAFF	TGTGCCAGCAGCTCGCAGGGTAACACTGAAGCTTTCTTT
NA	TRBV12-3/TRBV12-4	TRBJ1-1	NA	CASSLQGRAFF	TGTGCCAGCAGTCTACAGGGACGAGCTTTCTTT